This TCR beta chain was captured by sequencing in a study of CD8+CD57+ T cells in acquired aplastic anemia. Template material for TCR beta VDJ and CDR3 profiling consisted of genomic DNA. TCRdb reanalysed the reads using MiXCR and keeps one entry per CDR3 protein. The sample holds hundreds of thousands of distinct CDR3 sequences, around 30% seen once. The patients chosen for sequencing had shown expansion of CD8+CD57+ cells (detected by flow cytometry). All patients were therapy-naive when blood was sampled. This clonotype showed up many times. V lost 3 bases to trimming and J lost 9 bases, with 12 bases between them. Germline V gene sequence: CDR1 SNHLY, CDR2 FYNNEI. The CDR3 has 12 residues.

This chain uses TRBV2 with TRBJ2-7; D uncertain. Specimen: sorted CD4+, CD8+, or CD8+CD57+ T cells (not recorded which) from PBMCs. The TCR originated in a human donor with aplastic anemia. CDR3 nucleotides: TGTGCCAGCAGTGACGACTTGTGGGGGCAGTACTTC. Translation gives CASSDDLWGQYF.